Listed below are T cell receptor beta chains from one sample, sequenced in a study of beta chain features in type 1 diabetes. Only in-frame clones appear in the TCRdb table, and some are missing; sequencing was by immunoSEQ multiplex PCR. The repertoire holds fewer than 150,000 clones, with 6.5% to 8.5% as singletons. Sequenced input: central memory CD4+ T cells from blood. All receptors derive from a woman younger than 45 in good health. CDR3s include the opening cysteine and the closing phenylalanine or tryptophan. Fields, in order: clone size, J gene, V gene, CDR3 protein. A row's size may be missing; if present it is once, few, many or a size class.

abundance: NA; j_gene: TRBJ2-1; v_gene: TRBV7-9; CDR3aa: CASSLGQGQYNEQFF
abundance: few; j_gene: TRBJ1-5; v_gene: TRBV6-1; CDR3aa: CASSGQGLGNQPQHF
abundance: NA; j_gene: TRBJ2-2; v_gene: TRBV7-6; CDR3aa: CASRPGIGSTGELFF
abundance: NA; j_gene: TRBJ2-1; v_gene: TRBV14; CDR3aa: CASSPPQRESYNEQFF
abundance: few; j_gene: TRBJ2-7; v_gene: TRBV28; CDR3aa: CASSFSGGRRSYEQYF
abundance: NA; j_gene: TRBJ2-5; v_gene: TRBV5-4; CDR3aa: CASSLAGMQETQYF
abundance: NA; j_gene: TRBJ2-5; v_gene: TRBV6-6; CDR3aa: CASSWRGGQVQETQYF
abundance: few; j_gene: TRBJ2-7; v_gene: TRBV7-9; CDR3aa: CASSLMGLAGERGYF
abundance: few; j_gene: TRBJ2-5; v_gene: TRBV28; CDR3aa: CASSPLIGRRETQYF
abundance: NA; j_gene: TRBJ2-1; v_gene: TRBV5-1; CDR3aa: CASRMRVNNEQFF
abundance: few; j_gene: TRBJ1-1; v_gene: TRBV11-2; CDR3aa: CASSSLSQGGLF
abundance: NA; j_gene: TRBJ2-7; v_gene: TRBV7-2; CDR3aa: CASSLNRDYEQYF
abundance: NA; j_gene: TRBJ2-2; v_gene: TRBV28; CDR3aa: CASNSFLGGRDNTGELFF
abundance: NA; j_gene: TRBJ2-6; v_gene: TRBV29-1; CDR3aa: CSVGRAGANVLTF
abundance: few; j_gene: TRBJ2-7; v_gene: TRBV28; CDR3aa: CASSSLVNRPYEQYF
abundance: many; j_gene: TRBJ2-7; v_gene: TRBV29-1; CDR3aa: CSVAQGAGGRQYF
abundance: NA; j_gene: TRBJ1-1; v_gene: TRBV6-5; CDR3aa: CASSVRQTLNTEAFF
abundance: few; j_gene: TRBJ2-2; v_gene: TRBV28; CDR3aa: CAIGVANTGELFF
abundance: NA; j_gene: TRBJ1-2; v_gene: TRBV6-6; CDR3aa: CASSYPVQGHSDGYTF
abundance: few; j_gene: TRBJ2-1; v_gene: TRBV7-8; CDR3aa: CASSPRGDPLYEQFF
abundance: NA; j_gene: TRBJ2-3; v_gene: TRBV5-1; CDR3aa: CASSLTSGPDTQYF
abundance: few; j_gene: TRBJ1-4; v_gene: TRBV6-5; CDR3aa: CASSYFRFASNEKLFF
abundance: NA; j_gene: TRBJ2-4; v_gene: TRBV6-5; CDR3aa: CASRREGGGKNIQYF
abundance: NA; j_gene: TRBJ1-2; v_gene: TRBV5-1; CDR3aa: CASSLAQNYGYTF
abundance: NA; j_gene: TRBJ2-3; v_gene: TRBV4-3; CDR3aa: CASSPREADTQYF
abundance: few; j_gene: TRBJ2-7; v_gene: TRBV28; CDR3aa: CASSLGPMGSGSRYEQYF
abundance: few; j_gene: TRBJ2-4; v_gene: TRBV28; CDR3aa: CASSLNQGMYHIQYF
abundance: many; j_gene: TRBJ2-3; v_gene: TRBV7-3; CDR3aa: CASSLWGGTQYF
abundance: few; j_gene: TRBJ1-4; v_gene: TRBV18; CDR3aa: CASSLQGAREKLFF
abundance: NA; j_gene: TRBJ1-5; v_gene: TRBV6-1; CDR3aa: CASSEEGQGRPQHF
abundance: NA; j_gene: TRBJ2-7; v_gene: TRBV7-9; CDR3aa: CASSNRDTPIF
abundance: NA; j_gene: TRBJ2-1; v_gene: TRBV27; CDR3aa: CASSLKGGLAGAREQFF
abundance: few; j_gene: TRBJ1-5; v_gene: TRBV7-2; CDR3aa: CASSFRHASNQPQHF
abundance: NA; j_gene: TRBJ2-3; v_gene: TRBV7-7; CDR3aa: CASSAQDRGAYTQYF
abundance: NA; j_gene: TRBJ2-1; v_gene: TRBV11-2; CDR3aa: CASSPASGSFLNEQFF
abundance: few; j_gene: TRBJ1-2; v_gene: TRBV10-3; CDR3aa: CAIRDRDRGRPIDGYTF
abundance: few; j_gene: TRBJ2-2; v_gene: TRBV7-2; CDR3aa: CASSLMAGGETGELFF
abundance: many; j_gene: TRBJ2-7; v_gene: TRBV7-2; CDR3aa: CASSPLAGSPRSYEQYF
abundance: NA; j_gene: TRBJ2-2; v_gene: TRBV4-3; CDR3aa: CASSQVLGATGELFF
abundance: NA; j_gene: TRBJ1-5; v_gene: TRBV19; CDR3aa: CASSLGTGGEPQHF
abundance: NA; j_gene: TRBJ2-1; v_gene: TRBV7-3; CDR3aa: CASSLIPTSGRNEQFF
abundance: NA; j_gene: TRBJ2-5; v_gene: TRBV5-1; CDR3aa: CASSATGNSPQETQYF
abundance: few; j_gene: TRBJ2-5; v_gene: TRBV11-2; CDR3aa: CASSPAGTSKETQYF
abundance: NA; j_gene: TRBJ1-2; v_gene: TRBV7-2; CDR3aa: CASSPGQARDGYTF
abundance: NA; j_gene: TRBJ2-7; v_gene: TRBV28; CDR3aa: CASSLSGGPYEQYF
abundance: NA; j_gene: TRBJ2-7; v_gene: TRBV29-1; CDR3aa: CSVGGQGYYEQYF
abundance: NA; j_gene: TRBJ2-6; v_gene: TRBV7-3; CDR3aa: CASSPGGGLTGANVLTF
abundance: few; j_gene: TRBJ2-3; v_gene: TRBV11-2; CDR3aa: CASSLPGLGGTQYF
abundance: NA; j_gene: TRBJ2-7; v_gene: TRBV6-6; CDR3aa: CASSTPTSGTYEQYF
abundance: NA; j_gene: TRBJ1-4; v_gene: TRBV11-2; CDR3aa: CASSQAAGGWTNEKLFF
abundance: many; j_gene: TRBJ1-5; v_gene: TRBV19; CDR3aa: CASRQGRNQPQHF
abundance: many; j_gene: TRBJ2-1; v_gene: TRBV15; CDR3aa: CATSRAGGGTNEQFF
abundance: NA; j_gene: TRBJ2-7; v_gene: TRBV7-6; CDR3aa: CASSLASGTGPYEQYF